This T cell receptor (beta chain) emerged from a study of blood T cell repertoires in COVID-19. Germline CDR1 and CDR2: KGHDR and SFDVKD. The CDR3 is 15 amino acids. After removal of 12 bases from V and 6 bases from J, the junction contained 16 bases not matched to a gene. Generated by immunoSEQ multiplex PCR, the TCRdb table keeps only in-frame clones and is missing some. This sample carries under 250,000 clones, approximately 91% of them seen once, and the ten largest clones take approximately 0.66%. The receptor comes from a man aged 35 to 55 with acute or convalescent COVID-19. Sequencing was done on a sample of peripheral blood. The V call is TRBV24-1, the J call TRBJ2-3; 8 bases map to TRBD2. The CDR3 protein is CASGGAGVGGDTQYF. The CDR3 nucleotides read TGTGCCTCTGGAGGAGCGGGAGTCGGGGGTGATACGCAGTATTTT.